The subject of this entry is one T cell receptor beta chain. After removal of 5 bases from V and 5 bases from J, the junction contained 15 bases not matched to a gene. CDR1 and CDR2 from the germline V gene are LGHDT and YNNKEL (reference sequence). The CDR3 consists of 17 residues. As processed by the authors: Scientists estimated how many nucleated cells there were by amplifying reference gene primers. Clones were sequenced by immunoSEQ multiplex PCR, and TCRdb holds only the in-frame ones, with some missing. V and J calls and clone size are those listed in that table; D and trimming were worked out from the DNA. The table has about 260,000 clones, 75% to 90% seen once. The record originates from a study of blood T cell repertoires in COVID-19. Study-level background: There were acute and convalescent COVID-19 samples, and they came from the United States, Italy and Spain. From T cells, B-cell-depleted T cells, or PBMCs came the material, which was cDNA or gDNA.

The receptor was isolated from a woman in her sixties or seventies with COVID-19, enrolled during active disease. Sequencing was carried out using peripheral blood. J is TRBJ1-2 and V is TRBV3-1 (or the pseudogene TRBV3-2); TRBD1 matches at 9 bases. The CDR3 protein is CASSSHEGGQGGYGYTF. The CDR3 DNA reads as TGTGCCAGCAGCTCGCACGAGGGGGGACAGGGTGGTTATGGCTACACCTTC.